This T cell receptor (beta chain) was recovered during a study of T cells in Graves' hyperthyroidism and ophthalmopathy. Drawn at first hyperthyroidism diagnosis, the blood sample preceded any ophthalmopathy symptoms. The authors obtained PBMCs from roughly 10 ml of fresh peripheral blood. The CDR3 length is 16 residues. V lost 0 bases, J lost 4 bases, and 5 bases stayed unmatched. CDR1 SGHRS and CDR2 YFSETQ come from the germline V gene. Many counts were recorded for this clonotype. The antigen is unknown. RNA transcripts gave rise to amplified TCR beta CDR3 regions. Initially, a first-round RT-PCR of the TCR CDR3 employed the HTBI primer set. A single record per CDR3 protein comes from TCRdb applying MiXCR to the multiplex PCR reads. The repertoire consists of fewer than 350,000 distinct CDR3 sequences, with around 15% occurring once and the leading ten covering over 25%. Findings of the study overall: Stable hyperthyroidism was separated from ophthalmopathy by a model based on 13 V-J features.

V usage is TRBV5-1 and J usage is TRBJ1-2; 11 bases fit TRBD1. This clonotype was obtained from a woman in her forties or fifties with Graves' hyperthyroidism that later progressed to Graves' ophthalmopathy. Sequenced material: blood. CDR3: CASSLVGTGGRYGYTF. The CDR3, as DNA: TGCGCCAGCAGCTTGGTGGGGACAGGGGGTCGCTATGGCTACACCTTC.